The clone carrying this T cell receptor (beta chain) was seen many times. Its antigen is not known. The PBMCs were sourced from fresh peripheral blood (more than 8.5 ml). This record comes from a study of T cells in Graves' hyperthyroidism and ophthalmopathy. Findings and caveats of the study: Expanded thyroid clonotypes (above 0.001) were mostly also found in blood.

There were TCR beta CDR3 regions amplified from RNA transcripts. With the HTBI primer set, the TCR CDR3 went through a first round of RT-PCR. MiXCR, run by TCRdb on the multiplex PCR reads, gives a single entry per CDR3 protein. The table lists around 610,000 distinct CDR3 sequences, around 15% of them singletons. The specimen sequenced was blood. The TCR originated in a woman aged 40-49 years with Graves' ophthalmopathy.

CDR3 DNA: TGCAGCGTGGAGGACAGGGGCGATCCTTGGACCCAGTACTTC. Its translation is CSVEDRGDPWTQYF. The rearrangement links TRBV29-1 to TRBJ2-5; 9 bases fit TRBD1. Germline assignment: CDR1 SQVTM and CDR2 ANQGSEA. The ends lost 6 bases at V and 7 bases at J; junction bases unmatched: 12. The CDR3 totals 14 residues.